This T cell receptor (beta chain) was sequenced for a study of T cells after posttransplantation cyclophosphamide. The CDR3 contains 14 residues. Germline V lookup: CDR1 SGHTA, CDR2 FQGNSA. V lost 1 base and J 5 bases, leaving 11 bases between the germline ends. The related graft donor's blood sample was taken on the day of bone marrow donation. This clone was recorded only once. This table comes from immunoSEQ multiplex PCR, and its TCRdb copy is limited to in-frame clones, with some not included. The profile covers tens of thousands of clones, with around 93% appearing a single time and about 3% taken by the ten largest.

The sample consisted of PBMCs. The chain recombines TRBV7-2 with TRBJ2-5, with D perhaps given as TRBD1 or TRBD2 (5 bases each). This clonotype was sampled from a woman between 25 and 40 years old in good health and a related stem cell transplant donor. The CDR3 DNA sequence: TGTGCCAGCAGCTTAGGAGGGGCACTGGAGACCCAGTACTTC. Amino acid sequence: CASSLGGALETQYF.